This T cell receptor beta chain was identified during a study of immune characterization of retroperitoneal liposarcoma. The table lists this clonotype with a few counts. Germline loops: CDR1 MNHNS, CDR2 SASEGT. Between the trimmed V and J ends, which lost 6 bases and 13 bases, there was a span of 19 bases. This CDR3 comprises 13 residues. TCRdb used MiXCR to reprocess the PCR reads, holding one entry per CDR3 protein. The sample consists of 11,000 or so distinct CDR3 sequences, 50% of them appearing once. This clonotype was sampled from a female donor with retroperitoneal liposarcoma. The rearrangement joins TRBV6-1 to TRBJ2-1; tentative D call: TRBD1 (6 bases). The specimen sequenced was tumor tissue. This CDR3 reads CASSPTGQETQFF. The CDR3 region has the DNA TGTGCCAGCAGCCCGACAGGACAAGAGACCCAGTTCTTC.